One sample yielded the 4 T cell receptor beta chains listed below, sequenced in a study of CD4 and CD8 cells across lung adenocarcinoma regions (dated by TCRdb to 2016 to 2018). Library preparation used PCR. The instrument was a HiSeq X Ten. TCRdb trimmed the raw reads at Q25, called clones with MiXCR and kept productive beta chains. Each record represents a unique CDR3 protein, reported with the most common genes and DNA among its rows. The sample contains around 8,000 distinct CDR3 sequences, 40% to 50% of them found a single time. The top ten clones comprise about 17% of the sample. Source material: CD4+ T cells from the margin of a lung tumor. The cell subset or site label, as the study defines it: tumor margin region. The receptors were gathered from a female donor with lung adenocarcinoma. The CD4 and CD8 labels of this study may be unreliable.

In this sample, this clonotype is medium-sized. The genes are TRBV6-5 and TRBJ1-2; a weak D match, TRBD1 (6 bases). Germline V lookup: CDR1 MNHEY, CDR2 SVGAGI. V shed 2 bases and J shed 6 bases, with 13 bases lying between them. The CDR3 is 14 amino acids. The CDR3 is CASSYTRGGHGYTF. The CDR3 nucleotides are TGTGCCAGCAGTTACACCAGGGGAGGACATGGCTACACCTTC.

The CDR3 reads CASSGTSVTYEQFF. The CDR3 DNA sequence: TGTGCCAGCAGCGGGACTAGCGTAACCTACGAGCAGTTCTTC. The chain has TRBV6-1 and TRBJ2-1, with 10 bases lining up with TRBD2. The trim removed 6 bases at V and 10 bases at J, leaving 9 bases unmatched. The germline gives CDR1 MNHNS, CDR2 SASEGT. The CDR3 totals 14 residues.

This clonotype was seen more than once but under ten times. The J gene is TRBJ2-5, the V gene TRBV14; 15 nucleotides agree with TRBD2. The J call is uncertain, as TRBJ2-1 better fits the DNA end. Germline V gene lookup returns CDR1 SGHDN and CDR2 FVKESK. The CDR3 sequence is 20 residues long. The CDR3 spells CASSPLPGLAGGRTYNEQFF. The DNA for the CDR3 is TGTGCCAGCAGCCCGCTTCCGGGACTAGCGGGAGGACGAACCTACAATGAGCAGTTCTTC.

This clonotype was picked up one time. The V gene is TRBV11-2, the J gene TRBJ1-2, with 10 positions matching TRBD1. Germline V gene data show CDR1 as SGHAT and CDR2 as FQNNGV. This CDR3 is built from 16 residues. The ends lost 5 bases at V and 5 bases at J; junction bases unmatched: 11. In DNA form, the CDR3 reads TGTGCCAGCAGCCCGTCGACAGGGGGCGCGGGGTATGGCTACACCTTC. Amino acid sequence: CASSPSTGGAGYGYTF.